A single sample is the source of the 25 T cell receptor beta chains below, sequenced in a study of T cell responses to AZD1222 COVID-19 vaccine. Method: immunoSEQ multiplex PCR; TCRdb's copy keeps in-frame clones and lacks some. This sample has about 190,000 clones; about 94% occur once, and the top ten carry 9.2%. The source was peripheral blood, collected on day 0 of AZD1222 vaccination. The receptors derive from an adult in good health.

This chain links TRBV19 with TRBJ1-1; D uncertain. CDR3 length: 14 residues. The V end lost 4 bases, the J end lost 3 bases, and 12 bases lay between the germline ends. From germline, CDR1 is LNHDA and CDR2 SQIVND (reference sequence). This CDR3 reads CASSTASGYTEAFF. Written as DNA, the CDR3 is TGTGCCAGTAGTACTGCGTCGGGGTACACTGAAGCTTTCTTT.

J is TRBJ2-2 and V is TRBV7-3, with a weak D call TRBD1 (6 bases). The CDR3 totals 15 residues. Per the germline V gene, CDR1 is SGHTA and CDR2 is FQGTGA. V lost 1 base, J lost 4 bases, and 10 bases lay in between. The CDR3 nucleotides read TGTGCCAGCAGCTTAAGAGGGGGTAGCACCGGGGAGCTGTTTTTT. Its protein product is CASSLRGGSTGELFF.

J is TRBJ2-7 and V is TRBV6-5; 12 bases agree with TRBD2. Germline assignment: CDR1 MNHEY and CDR2 SVGAGI. CDR3 size: 13 residues. V shed 6 bases, J shed 5 bases, and the junction held 2 bases outside the gene matches. In DNA, the CDR3 is TGTGCCAGCAGCCGGACTAGCGGGGACGAGCAGTACTTC. Encoded protein: CASSRTSGDEQYF.

For the CDR3, the DNA is TGTGCCAGCAGCTTAGGCGGCAGGCGAGGGTTCGGAAACACCATATATTTT. Translating gives CASSLGGRRGFGNTIYF. The chain joins TRBV7-6 to TRBJ1-3; no reliable D call. V lost 1 base to trimming and J lost 4 bases, with 17 bases between them. The CDR3 extends over 17 amino acids. Looked up from germline, CDR1 is SGHVS and CDR2 is FNYEAQ.

J is TRBJ1-2 and V is TRBV30; 10 bases match TRBD1. The CDR3 extends over 14 amino acids. Germline V CDR1 and CDR2: GTSNPN, SVGIG (reference sequence). V gave up 2 bases and J gave up 7 bases; unmatched junction bases: 7. CDR3 sequence reads: CAWSPLGTGVGYTF. Written as DNA, the CDR3 is TGTGCCTGGAGTCCGCTTGGGACAGGGGTTGGCTACACCTTC.

This clone occurred once. This chain connects TRBV6-5 to TRBJ2-7; D is unresolved. Germline V gives CDR1 MNHEY, CDR2 SVGAGI. Trimming removed 7 bases from V and 2 bases from J, with 9 bases in between. The CDR3 spans 12 residues. CDR3 loop: CASIGQAYEQYF. The CDR3 coding sequence is TGTGCCAGCATTGGGCAAGCCTACGAGCAGTACTTC.

Worth noting for this clone: Other DNA sequences in this specimen translate into the identical CDR3. The chain recombines TRBV27 with TRBJ2-7; D might be TRBD2 (6 bases). CDR1 and CDR2 from the germline V gene are MNHEY and SMNVEV (reference sequence). The CDR3 loop spans 14 amino acids. V was clipped by 2 bases and J by 0 bases, with 8 bases between them. The CDR3 is CASSLRESSYEQYF. The CDR3 DNA reads as TGTGCCAGCAGTTTACGGGAGAGCTCCTACGAGCAGTACTTC.

The J gene is TRBJ2-7, the V gene TRBV11-2, with D unclear. V lost 1 base and J lost 3, with 16 bases in between. The CDR3 has 16 amino acids. CDR1 and CDR2 from the germline V gene are SGHAT and FQNNGV. The CDR3 nucleotides are TGTGCCAGCAGCTTAGTTGCGGTGACGCTTCGCTACGAGCAGTACTTC. It specifies CASSLVAVTLRYEQYF.

The rearrangement links TRBV27 to TRBJ2-3; D might be TRBD2 (6 bases). This CDR3 has 16 amino acids. The V end was cut by 6 bases, the J end by 4 bases, with 20 bases between. The V gene's germline CDR1 is MNHEY and CDR2 SMNVEV (reference sequence). CDR3 sequence: CASRPIKAGLPDTQYF. In nucleotides, the CDR3 is TGTGCCAGCAGGCCAATCAAGGCGGGATTACCAGATACGCAGTATTTT.

This clone was detected only once. The V call is TRBV6-2 or TRBV6-3, the J call TRBJ1-2, with 9 bases identical to TRBD1. This CDR3 is 13 amino acids long. The V and J ends lost 4 bases and 4 bases, in that order; junction bases with no gene match: 1. Germline V gene data show CDR1 as MNHEY and CDR2 as SVGEGT. CDR3 amino acids: CASSSGQGYGYTF. CDR3 nucleotide sequence: TGTGCCAGCAGTTCGGGACAGGGCTATGGCTACACCTTC.

The V call is TRBV6-2 or TRBV6-3, the J call TRBJ1-6, with unresolved D. This CDR3 is built from 13 residues. Germline CDR1 is MNHEY and CDR2 is SVGEGT. V was shortened by 2 bases and J by 7 bases, with 6 bases between the two germline ends. As DNA, the CDR3 is TGTGCCAGCAGTTACATCGGGAATTCACCCCTCCACTTT. Its translation: CASSYIGNSPLHF.

This chain joins TRBV9 and TRBJ1-6, with D uncertain. V lost 3 bases and J 0 bases, leaving 7 bases between the germline ends. Per the germline V gene, CDR1 is SGDLS and CDR2 is YYNGEE. This CDR3 spans 15 amino acids. CDR3 DNA sequence: TGTGCCAGCAGCGCTTCCAGCTCCTATAATTCACCCCTCCACTTT. Translation: CASSASSSYNSPLHF.

The chain carries TRBV6-5 and TRBJ2-7, with TRBD1 matching 7 bases. The V gene end was trimmed by 8 bases and the J gene end by 2 bases; junction bases not matched to a gene: 6. Germline V gene data show CDR1 as MNHEY and CDR2 as SVGAGI. This CDR3 has 13 residues. CDR3 protein: CASLDRATYEQYF. The CDR3 DNA follows: TGTGCCAGCTTAGACAGGGCCACCTACGAGCAGTACTTC.

This clone was seen only a few times. The chain is built from TRBV28 and TRBJ2-7, with no clear D. The CDR3 is 13 residues long. The germline gives CDR1 MDHEN, CDR2 SYDVKM. With 2 bases removed from V and 5 bases from J, the gap between germline ends came to 10 bases. CDR3 in DNA: TGTGCCAGCAGTTTAAGTATAGGGAACGAGCAGTACTTC. Translated: CASSLSIGNEQYF.

The chain has TRBV6-1 and TRBJ2-4; no definite D call. The V and J ends lost 3 bases and 5 bases respectively, with 14 bases between them. The CDR3 runs to 15 residues. CDR1 is MNHNS and CDR2 is SASEGT in the germline V gene. The CDR3 region is CASSEMGNIQNIQYF. The CDR3 DNA follows: TGTGCCAGCAGTGAGATGGGGAACATCCAAAACATTCAGTACTTC.

V is TRBV19 and J is TRBJ2-1; 8 bases agree with TRBD2. CDR3 length: 18 amino acids. The germline V gene encodes CDR1 LNHDA and CDR2 SQIVND (reference sequence). The junction had 15 bases not matched to a gene; V was cut back by 5 bases and J by 3 bases. The CDR3 reads CASSPRTIAGSHYNEQFF. The CDR3 nucleotides read TGTGCCAGTAGTCCACGTACTATAGCGGGATCGCACTACAATGAGCAGTTCTTC.

The chain couples TRBV9 to TRBJ2-1; the D gene could be TRBD1 or TRBD2 (5 bases each). This CDR3 has 14 amino acids. From germline, CDR1 is SGDLS and CDR2 YYNGEE. Trimming took 0 bases from V and 6 from J, leaving 10 bases between them. The chain's CDR3 is CASSVDWGTNEQFF. CDR3 in DNA: TGTGCCAGCAGCGTAGATTGGGGGACCAATGAGCAGTTCTTC.

V and J are TRBV28 and TRBJ2-1, with 9 nucleotides matching TRBD1. Germline CDR1 is MDHEN and CDR2 is SYDVKM. With 4 bases clipped from V and 7 bases from J, the junction kept 11 bases outside the gene matches. The CDR3 has 16 residues. CDR3: CASSSHGTGSSNEQFF. Written as DNA, the CDR3 is TGTGCCAGCAGTTCGCACGGGACAGGGTCATCAAATGAGCAGTTCTTC.

The chain is built from TRBV5-1 and TRBJ2-5, with 8 bases that match TRBD1. The J segment lost 5 bases and the V segment lost 3 bases, leaving 6 bases of the junction unmatched. CDR3 length equals 14 residues. The germline CDR1 and CDR2 sequences are SGHRS and YFSETQ. DNA for the CDR3: TGCGCCAGCAGCTCGCAGGGGGCTTTGGAGACCCAGTACTTC. It encodes CASSSQGALETQYF.

V and J are TRBV5-1 and TRBJ2-7; 7 nucleotides line up with TRBD1. The CDR3 loop spans 14 amino acids. Germline loops: CDR1 SGHRS, CDR2 YFSETQ. The V segment lost 5 bases and the J segment 3 bases; nucleotides outside the gene matches: 8. As DNA, the CDR3 is TGCGCCAGCAGTTCGGGACAGACGCTCTACGAGCAGTACTTC. Protein: CASSSGQTLYEQYF.

V is TRBV10-3 and J is TRBJ1-2; D possibly corresponds to TRBD1 (6 bases). Germline values: CDR1 ENHRY, CDR2 SYGVKD. The CDR3 spans 14 residues. Trimming shortened V by 7 bases and J by 1 base, and 13 bases separated the two germline ends. The CDR3 sequence is CAITGQTFNYGYTF. CDR3 DNA: TGTGCCATCACCGGACAGACGTTTAACTATGGCTACACCTTC.

This clone was observed once. The CDR3 loop reads CASSQVRTAYGYTF. The CDR3 DNA reads TGTGCCAGCAGCCAAGTTCGGACAGCCTATGGCTACACCTTC. The rearrangement joins TRBV3-1 (or the pseudogene TRBV3-2) to TRBJ1-2; a weak D match, TRBD1 (6 bases). The CDR3 loop spans 14 amino acids. Germline V CDR1 and CDR2: LGHDT, YNNKEL (reference sequence). V dropped 1 base and J dropped 4 bases, with 10 bases sitting between them.

This clone came up once. The chain recombines TRBV6-5 with TRBJ1-2, with 7 bases lining up with TRBD1. Germline V lookup: CDR1 MNHEY, CDR2 SVGAGI. The CDR3 is 15 residues long. V lost 6 bases and J lost 3; bases outside the gene matches: 10. This CDR3 is CASRQTGYPYYGYTF. Written as DNA, the CDR3 is TGTGCCAGCAGGCAGACAGGGTACCCTTACTATGGCTACACCTTC.

The V call is TRBV6-1, the J call TRBJ1-3; D not certain. CDR1 is MNHNS and CDR2 is SASEGT in the germline V gene. This CDR3 has 15 amino acids. V lost 3 bases, J lost 0 bases, and 9 bases lay in between. DNA for the CDR3: TGTGCCAGCAGTGATAGGGCCCTCTCTGGAAACACCATATATTTT. Translating it yields CASSDRALSGNTIYF.

The rearrangement uses TRBV7-3 and TRBJ2-1; possibly TRBD2 for D (6 bases). Germline CDR1 reads SGHTA; CDR2 reads FQGTGA. This CDR3 is built from 16 residues. Trimming took off 2 bases at V and 0 bases at J, with 11 bases between the two ends. Here the CDR3 DNA reads TGTGCCAGCAGCTTATTGGGGACTTACTCCTACAATGAGCAGTTCTTC. Amino acid sequence: CASSLLGTYSYNEQFF.